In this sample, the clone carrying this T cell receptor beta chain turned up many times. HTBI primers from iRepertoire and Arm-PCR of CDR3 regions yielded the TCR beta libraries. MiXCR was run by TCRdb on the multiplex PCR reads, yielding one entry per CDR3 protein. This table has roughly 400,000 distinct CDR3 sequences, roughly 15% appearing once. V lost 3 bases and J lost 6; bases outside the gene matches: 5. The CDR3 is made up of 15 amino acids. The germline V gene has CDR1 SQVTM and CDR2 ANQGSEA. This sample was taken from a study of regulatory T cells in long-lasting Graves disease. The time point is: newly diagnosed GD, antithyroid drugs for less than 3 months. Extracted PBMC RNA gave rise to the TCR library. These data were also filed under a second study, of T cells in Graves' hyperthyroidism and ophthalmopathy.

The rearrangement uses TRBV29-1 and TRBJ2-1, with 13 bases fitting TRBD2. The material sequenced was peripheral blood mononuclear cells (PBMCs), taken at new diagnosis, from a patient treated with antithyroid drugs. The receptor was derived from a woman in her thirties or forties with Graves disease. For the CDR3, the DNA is TGCAGCGTTGAGGGGGGACTAGCGGGGATCAATGAGCAGTTCTTC. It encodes CSVEGGLAGINEQFF.